This T cell receptor (beta chain) was retrieved from a study of OX40 agonist ivuxolimab in advanced cancers. TCRdb's copy holds only in-frame clones and misses some; the assay was immunoSEQ multiplex PCR. Altogether some 60,000 clones are present, 86% being singletons, with the ten largest covering more than 3%. This CDR3 has 15 residues. CDR1 is LGHNA and CDR2 is YSLEER in the germline V gene. V lost 0 bases and J lost 10; bases outside the gene matches: 7. This clone was counted once. The genes are TRBV4-3 and TRBJ2-1; 9 nucleotides match TRBD2. The TCR sequence derives from an adult with an advanced solid tumor such as melanoma, head and neck, liver or kidney cancer. Sequencing was performed on CD4+ or CD8+ T cells sorted from blood, taken in a trial of the OX40 agonist ivuxolimab. The CDR3 coding sequence is TGCGCCAGCAGCCAAGACCGCGGGGGGGGCCGCGAGCAGTTCTTC. Encoded protein: CASSQDRGGGREQFF.